These 18 T cell receptor beta chains originate from one sample sequenced in a study of blood T cell repertoires in COVID-19. Profiling relied on immunoSEQ multiplex PCR, and the TCRdb table lists in-frame clones only, not all of them. The sample shows about 270,000 clones, approximately 90% of them seen only once. The sample consisted of PBMCs or T cells enriched from blood (not recorded which). All receptors come from a woman in her thirties or forties with acute COVID-19.

The rearrangement uses TRBV29-1 and TRBJ1-1; D gene uncertain. This CDR3 has 13 residues. CDR1 is SQVTM, CDR2 ANQGSEA, per germline. Trimming removed 4 bases from V and 4 bases from J, with 13 bases in between. CDR3 nucleotide sequence: TGCAGCGTTGCGACCAGGCTGAGCACTGAAGCTTTCTTT. Its protein product is CSVATRLSTEAFF. Drawing the rest from reference TRBV29-1 and TRBJ1-1, the complete variable domain is SAVISQKPSRDICQRGTSLTIQCQVDSQVTMMFWYRQQPGQSLTLIATANQGSEATYESGFVIDKFPISRPNLTFSTLTVSNMSPEDSSIYLCSVATRLSTEAFFGQGTRLTVV.

J is TRBJ1-1 and V is TRBV29-1; 7 bases are a match to TRBD1. V was clipped by 2 bases and J by 8 bases; unmatched bases: 2. The CDR3 contains 11 residues. Germline V gene data show CDR1 as SQVTM and CDR2 as ANQGSEA. The CDR3 DNA sequence: TGCAGCGTTGAAAGGGGACAGGAAGCTTTCTTT. Translating it yields CSVERGQEAFF. Full variable domain (rest looked up from reference TRBV29-1 and TRBJ1-1): SAVISQKPSRDICQRGTSLTIQCQVDSQVTMMFWYRQQPGQSLTLIATANQGSEATYESGFVIDKFPISRPNLTFSTLTVSNMSPEDSSIYLCSVERGQEAFFGQGTRLTVV.

This chain joins TRBV12-3 or TRBV12-4 and TRBJ1-3; the D gene is possibly TRBD1 (6 bases). The CDR3 is made up of 13 amino acids. The ends were cut back, 8 bases at V and 4 bases at J, with 12 bases in the middle. CDR3 sequence reads: CASDPGTGNTIYF. CDR3 DNA sequence: TGTGCCAGCGACCCCGGGACAGGAAACACCATATATTTT.

This clone was recorded once. The chain recombines TRBV4-2 with TRBJ2-6, with 8 positions matching TRBD2. The CDR3 contains 18 residues. Germline V CDR1 and CDR2: LGHNA, YNFKEQ. The ends lost 1 base at V and 4 bases at J; junction bases unmatched: 9. Written as DNA, the CDR3 is TGTGCCAGCAGCCAAGGGACTAGCCAACGGAAGGGGGCCAACGTCCTGACTTTC. It encodes CASSQGTSQRKGANVLTF.

The chain couples TRBV5-7 to TRBJ2-7; 9 nucleotides match TRBD1. TRBV5-7 is an ORF; its function is uncertain. V shed 4 bases and J 2 bases; nucleotides not matched to a gene: 7. CDR3 length: 15 amino acids. The CDR3 loop reads CASSPDRGIPYEQYF. In DNA form, the CDR3 reads TGTGCCAGCAGCCCGGACAGGGGAATTCCCTACGAGCAGTACTTC.

The rearrangement joins TRBV10-1 to TRBJ2-7, with D tentatively TRBD2 (6 bases). V was clipped by 0 bases and J by 4 bases, with 10 bases between them. The CDR3 covers 14 residues. Germline assignment: CDR1 WNHNN and CDR2 SYGVQD (reference sequence). Here the CDR3 reads CASSESMGLYEQYF. CDR3 in DNA: TGCGCCAGCAGTGAGTCGATGGGACTTTACGAGCAGTACTTC.

The chain couples TRBV28 to TRBJ1-6; D gene ambiguous. Germline V gene lookup returns CDR1 MDHEN and CDR2 SYDVKM. V lost 6 bases, J lost 9 bases, and 15 bases lay in between. CDR3 length equals 14 residues. CDR3 region: CASRRSEVRSPLHF. The CDR3 coding sequence is TGTGCCAGCAGGAGGTCCGAGGTCCGTTCACCCCTCCACTTT.

The genes are TRBV7-8 and TRBJ2-7; D may be TRBD2 (6 bases). Looked up from germline, CDR1 is SGHVS and CDR2 is FQNEAQ. The germline V and J ends were trimmed by 1 base and 2 bases, with 12 bases remaining between them. The CDR3 runs to 15 residues. The CDR3 coding sequence is TGTGCCAGCAGCTTAGAGGAGGGCGCAACCTACGAGCAGTACTTC. Translating gives CASSLEEGATYEQYF.

V usage is TRBV7-2 and J usage is TRBJ1-6; TRBD1 might be the D (5 bases). This CDR3 region has 14 residues. Trimming removed 8 bases at V and 7 bases at J, with 15 bases between. Germline V CDR1 and CDR2: SGHTA, FQGNSA. The CDR3 protein is CASGADNANSPLHF. CDR3 nucleotides: TGTGCCAGCGGGGCGGATAACGCGAATTCACCCCTCCACTTT. Looking up the rest from reference TRBV7-2 and TRBJ1-6 gives the full variable domain: GAGVSQSPSNKVTEKGKDVELRCDPISGHTALYWYRQSLGQGLEFLIYFQGNSAPDKSGLPSDRFSAERTGGSVSTLTIQRTQQEDSAVYLCASGADNANSPLHFGNGTRLTVT.

V usage is TRBV10-3 and J usage is TRBJ1-1; TRBD1 is a possible D gene (5 bases). Germline loops: CDR1 ENHRY, CDR2 SYGVKD. V was trimmed by 8 bases and J by 1 base, leaving 8 bases between them. The CDR3 contains 12 residues. This chain's CDR3 is CAIRTSNTEAFF. The CDR3 coding sequence is TGTGCCATCCGGACATCGAACACTGAAGCTTTCTTT.

The CDR3 DNA is TGTGCCAGCAATAGTGCGGGGGCCCCAGAGACCCAGTACTTC. Residues: CASNSAGAPETQYF. The chain is built from TRBV2 and TRBJ2-5, with a weak D call TRBD2 (7 bases). V lost 7 bases to trimming and J lost 4 bases, with 16 bases between them. The CDR3 contains 14 residues. CDR1 and CDR2 from the germline V gene are SNHLY and FYNNEI.

V usage is TRBV6-2 or TRBV6-3 and J usage is TRBJ1-2, with 12 bases that match TRBD1. Germline CDR1 reads MNHEY; CDR2 reads SVGEGT. CDR3 length: 16 residues. V was clipped by 6 bases and J by 0 bases; unmatched bases: 5. Written as DNA, the CDR3 is TGTGCCAGCAGCGGGACAGGGGGCTATTCTAACTATGGCTACACCTTC. This gives the protein CASSGTGGYSNYGYTF.

The chain recombines TRBV5-8 with TRBJ1-6, with D unclear. This CDR3 contains 15 residues. Germline V gives CDR1 SGHTS, CDR2 YDEGEE. Between the trimmed V and J ends, which lost 0 bases and 10 bases, there was a span of 14 bases. The CDR3 DNA follows: TGTGCCAGCAGCTTGGGAGAGCGGCGTGGGTCACCCCTCCACTTT. It specifies CASSLGERRGSPLHF.

The genes are TRBV4-1 and TRBJ1-5, with D hard to call. Trimming stripped 1 base from V and 0 bases from J, with 4 bases between. The length of the CDR3 is 14 residues. Germline-derived CDR1 and CDR2 are MGHRA and YSYEKL. CDR3 region: CASSQGVSNQPQHF. The CDR3 bases are TGCGCCAGCAGCCAAGGAGTTAGCAATCAGCCCCAGCATTTT.

The CDR3: CASSQGLSYPNNEQFF. DNA for the CDR3: TGCGCCAGCAGCCAGGGTCTCTCCTATCCGAACAATGAGCAGTTCTTC. The chain employs TRBV5-1 and TRBJ2-1; D possibly corresponds to TRBD1 (5 bases). Trimming shortened V by 4 bases and J by 5 bases, and 19 bases separated the two germline ends. The CDR3 is made up of 16 amino acids. Looked up from germline, CDR1 is SGHRS and CDR2 is YFSETQ.

This clone was picked up one time. The rearrangement links TRBV24-1 to TRBJ1-3; TRBD1 agrees at 10 bases. This CDR3 is built from 16 residues. After removal of 4 bases from V and 3 bases from J, the junction contained 5 bases not matched to a gene. Germline V gives CDR1 KGHDR, CDR2 SFDVKD. The CDR3 DNA reads TGTGCCACCAGTGACCGACAGGGGGCGGGTGGAAACACCATATATTTT. Translation gives CATSDRQGAGGNTIYF.

The chain is built from TRBV6-5 and TRBJ1-1; 7 nucleotides line up with TRBD1. Germline CDR1 MNHEY, CDR2 SVGAGI. The CDR3 is 13 residues long. The junction had 7 bases not matched to a gene; V was cut back by 7 bases and J by 5 bases. The CDR3 DNA is TGTGCCAGCACAGACAGGGTGGGTACTGAAGCTTTCTTT. Translated, it gives CASTDRVGTEAFF.

This clone was seen at least ten times. The same CDR3 can be traced to other DNA sequences in this sample. The genes are TRBV6-5 and TRBJ1-3; D gene ambiguous. CDR3 length equals 14 residues. V dropped 0 bases and J dropped 4 bases, with 7 bases sitting between them. CDR1 is MNHEY and CDR2 is SVGAGI in the germline V gene. The DNA of the CDR3 is TGTGCCAGCAGTTACTCACGGGTCGGAAACACCATATATTTT. It encodes CASSYSRVGNTIYF.